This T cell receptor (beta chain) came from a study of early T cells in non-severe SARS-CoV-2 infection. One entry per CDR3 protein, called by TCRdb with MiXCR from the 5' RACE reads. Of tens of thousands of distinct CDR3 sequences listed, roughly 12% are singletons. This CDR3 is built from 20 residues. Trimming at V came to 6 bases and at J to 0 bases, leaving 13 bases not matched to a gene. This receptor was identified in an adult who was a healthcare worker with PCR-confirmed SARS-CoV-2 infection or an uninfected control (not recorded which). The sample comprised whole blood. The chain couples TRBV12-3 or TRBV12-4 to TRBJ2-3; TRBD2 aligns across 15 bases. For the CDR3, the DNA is TGTGCCAGCAGGCCCCAAGCCCGCGGACTAGCGGGAGGGAGCACAGATACGCAGTATTTT. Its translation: CASRPQARGLAGGSTDTQYF.